The 32 T cell receptor beta chains below come from one sample, sequenced in a study of OX40 agonist ivuxolimab in advanced cancers. Profiling relied on immunoSEQ multiplex PCR, and the TCRdb table lists in-frame clones only, not all of them. The sample has around 94,000 clones; around nine tenths are singletons. The sequencing here drew on CD4+ or CD8+ T cells sorted from blood, taken in a trial of the OX40 agonist ivuxolimab. These receptors were obtained from an adult with an advanced solid tumor such as melanoma, head and neck, liver or kidney cancer.

The V and J genes are TRBV7-8 and TRBJ2-3, with 9 bases identical to TRBD2. The germline V gene has CDR1 SGHVS and CDR2 FQNEAQ. Trimming removed 6 bases from V and 2 bases from J; junction bases left unmatched: 3. The CDR3 runs to 14 residues. CDR3 coding DNA: TGTGCCAGCAGGCTAGCGGGGATCACAGATACGCAGTATTTT. It encodes CASRLAGITDTQYF.

This clone was counted only a few times. This sequence joins TRBV5-1 and TRBJ2-3; 11 positions match TRBD2. Trimming at V came to 3 bases and at J to 3 bases, leaving 3 bases not matched to a gene. From germline, CDR1 is SGHRS and CDR2 YFSETQ. This CDR3 comprises 15 residues. The CDR3 sequence is CASSSTSGETDTQYF. The CDR3 region has the DNA TGCGCCAGCAGCTCGACTAGCGGGGAAACAGATACGCAGTATTTT. Combining the CDR3 with reference TRBV5-1 and TRBJ2-3 gives the whole variable domain KAGVTQTPRYLIKTRGQQVTLSCSPISGHRSVSWYQQTPGQGLQFLFEYFSETQRNKGNFPGRFSGRQFSNSRSEMNVSTLELGDSALYLCASSSTSGETDTQYFGPGTRLTVL.

V is TRBV7-2 and J is TRBJ1-2; D is perhaps TRBD1 (6 bases). Per the germline V gene, CDR1 is SGHTA and CDR2 is FQGNSA. The CDR3 totals 17 residues. Trimming shortened V by 6 bases and J by 2 bases, and 22 bases separated the two germline ends. CDR3: CASSLPPAGQKNYGYTF. CDR3 DNA sequence: TGTGCCAGCAGTTTACCCCCGGCCGGACAGAAGAACTATGGCTACACCTTC.

This sequence joins TRBV6-5 and TRBJ1-2, with a weak D call TRBD1 (5 bases). Germline V gene data show CDR1 as MNHEY and CDR2 as SVGAGI. V dropped 0 bases and J dropped 7 bases, with 9 bases sitting between them. The CDR3 has 13 amino acids. CDR3 loop: CASSYSWGSGYTF. The CDR3 DNA sequence: TGTGCCAGCAGTTACTCTTGGGGGAGTGGCTACACCTTC.

V and J are TRBV18 and TRBJ2-7; D may match TRBD1 or TRBD2 (5 bases each). V was pared by 4 bases and J by 2 bases, with 9 bases between. Germline CDR1 and CDR2: KGHSH and LQKENI. The CDR3 has 13 residues. CDR3: CASSRGKTYEQYF. The CDR3 DNA reads TGTGCCAGCTCACGGGGGAAAACCTACGAGCAGTACTTC.

The chain recombines TRBV29-1 with TRBJ1-1, with a possible D match to TRBD1 (6 bases). The ends were cut back, 5 bases at V and 4 bases at J, with 8 bases in the middle. The germline CDR1 and CDR2 sequences are SQVTM and ANQGSEA. This CDR3 region has 11 residues. CDR3 in DNA: TGCAGCGTTCACAGGGTCACTGAAGCTTTCTTT. It is translated as CSVHRVTEAFF.

The CDR3: CASSLPGGGRSYNEQFF. In nucleotides, the CDR3 is TGTGCCAGCAGCTTACCCGGGGGCGGGCGGTCCTACAATGAGCAGTTCTTC. J is TRBJ2-1 and V is TRBV7-6; D is possibly TRBD1 or TRBD2 (6 bases each). Germline V CDR1 and CDR2: SGHVS, FNYEAQ. The germline V and J ends were trimmed by 2 bases and 1 base, with 15 bases remaining between them. The CDR3 runs to 17 residues.

The chain joins TRBV18 to TRBJ2-2; D gene uncertain. This CDR3 has 16 amino acids. Trimming took 2 bases from V and 2 from J, leaving 12 bases between them. Looked up from germline, CDR1 is KGHSH and CDR2 is LQKENI. DNA for the CDR3: TGTGCCAGCTCACCATTTAGCCGGGTAAACACCGGGGAGCTGTTTTTT. Its protein is CASSPFSRVNTGELFF.

V usage is TRBV25-1 and J usage is TRBJ2-1; 8 nucleotides line up with TRBD1. The CDR3 spans 14 residues. Germline loops: CDR1 MGHDK, CDR2 SYGVNS. V shed 3 bases and J 15 bases; nucleotides not matched to a gene: 13. Written as DNA, the CDR3 is TGTGCCAGCAGTGATGGGCAGGGGGCCCTCCGGGGGTTCTTC. Encoded protein: CASSDGQGALRGFF.

This clone has more than one count but fewer than ten. The chain uses TRBV9 and TRBJ2-3; D is unclear. The CDR3 is made up of 11 amino acids. Germline V gene data show CDR1 as SGDLS and CDR2 as YYNGEE. The V end lost 3 bases, the J end lost 8 bases, and 7 bases lay between the germline ends. CDR3: CASSALGTQYF. CDR3 nucleotide sequence: TGTGCCAGCAGCGCCCTCGGTACGCAGTATTTT. The whole variable domain, remainder taken from reference TRBV9 and TRBJ2-3, is DSGVTQTPKHLITATGQRVTLRCSPRSGDLSVYWYQQSLDQGLQFLIQYYNGEERAKGNILERFSAQQFPDLHSELNLSSLELGDSALYFCASSALGTQYFGPGTRLTVL.

This sequence joins TRBV7-3 and TRBJ2-3; 12 nucleotides align to TRBD2. Germline V gene sequence: CDR1 SGHTA, CDR2 FQGTGA. The trim removed 5 bases at V and 4 bases at J, leaving 4 bases unmatched. This CDR3 region has 15 residues. The CDR3 nucleotides read TGTGCCAGCAGCGCTAGCGGGGGGGCTTCAGATACGCAGTATTTT. This translates into CASSASGGASDTQYF.

This clone has just one count. DNA for the CDR3: TGTGCCAGCAGTGAACGGACTAGCGGGGGGGCGACCGGGGAGCTGTTTTTT. Translation: CASSERTSGGATGELFF. The gene calls are TRBV2 and TRBJ2-2, with TRBD2 matching 15 bases. J lost 5 bases, V lost 2 bases, and 3 bases had no gene match. Germline CDR1 and CDR2: SNHLY and FYNNEI. CDR3 size: 17 residues.

This sequence joins TRBV6-5 and TRBJ1-6; D remains ambiguous. The CDR3 length is 15 residues. Germline V gives CDR1 MNHEY, CDR2 SVGAGI. Trimming left V 2 bases short and J 11 bases short, with 16 bases between. In nucleotides, the CDR3 is TGTGCCAGCAGTTACGATAGGCATCATCGGGCACCCCTCCACTTT. Translating gives CASSYDRHHRAPLHF.

The J gene is TRBJ2-3, the V gene TRBV2, with D uncertain. This CDR3 has 13 amino acids. The germline gives CDR1 SNHLY, CDR2 FYNNEI. The V end was cut by 7 bases, the J end by 0 bases, with 8 bases between. In DNA, the CDR3 is TGTGCCAGCACCTCGGACAGCACAGATACGCAGTATTTT. The encoded protein is CASTSDSTDTQYF.

The CDR3 nucleotides are TGTGCCAGCAGTTACTTCCCGACTAGCGGGGGTATGGAGCAGTTCTTC. Amino acids: CASSYFPTSGGMEQFF. V and J are TRBV6-5 and TRBJ2-1, with 12 nucleotides matching TRBD2. Germline loops: CDR1 MNHEY, CDR2 SVGAGI. The CDR3 runs to 16 residues. V trimming: 1 base; J trimming: 10 bases; junction bases outside the gene matches: 8.

The chain has TRBV6-1 and TRBJ2-7; D might be TRBD1 or TRBD2, each matching 6 bases. V lost 11 bases and J 2 bases, leaving 13 bases between the germline ends. Germline lookup yields CDR1 MNHNS and CDR2 SASEGT. This CDR3 has 12 residues. The DNA of the CDR3 is TGTGCCGTGAAGGGGGGTGCCTACGAGCAGTACTTC. It specifies CAVKGGAYEQYF.

The CDR3, as DNA: TGTGCCAGCAGCCCGGGGACGGCTAACTATGGCTACACCTTC. Residues: CASSPGTANYGYTF. The gene calls are TRBV6-5 and TRBJ1-2; tentative D call: TRBD1 (5 bases). CDR3 length equals 14 residues. The V gene lost 6 bases and the J gene lost 0 bases, with 11 bases spanning the gap. Germline lookup yields CDR1 MNHEY and CDR2 SVGAGI.

The chain carries TRBV7-2 and TRBJ1-1; 8 bases line up with TRBD1. With 6 bases clipped from V and 4 bases from J, the junction kept 10 bases outside the gene matches. Germline CDR1 reads SGHTA; CDR2 reads FQGNSA. The CDR3 loop spans 15 amino acids. CDR3 loop: CASSLMGQATTEAFF. The CDR3 DNA sequence: TGTGCCAGCAGTCTGATGGGACAGGCGACCACTGAAGCTTTCTTT.

The V gene is TRBV11-2, the J gene TRBJ2-3, with D perhaps TRBD1 (6 bases). The CDR3 is 14 amino acids. Between the trimmed V and J ends, which lost 5 bases and 0 bases, there was a span of 9 bases. The germline gives CDR1 SGHAT, CDR2 FQNNGV. The CDR3 sequence is CASSIQGSTDTQYF. The CDR3 bases are TGTGCCAGCAGCATCCAGGGGAGCACAGATACGCAGTATTTT.

J is TRBJ1-1 and V is TRBV6-6, with D perhaps TRBD1 (6 bases). The germline CDR1 and CDR2 sequences are MNHNY and SVGAGI (reference sequence). The CDR3 totals 15 residues. V lost 3 bases and J 1 base, leaving 12 bases between the germline ends. The CDR3 loop reads CASSYQTGANTEAFF. The DNA of the CDR3 is TGTGCCAGCAGTTATCAGACAGGTGCGAACACTGAAGCTTTCTTT.

The chain couples TRBV5-4 to TRBJ2-3; D unclear. Germline assignment: CDR1 SGHNT and CDR2 YYREEE (reference sequence). Deletions cut 5 bases from V and 0 bases from J, with 4 bases between. The CDR3 runs to 12 residues. For the CDR3, the DNA is TGTGCCAGCAGAACCAGCACAGATACGCAGTATTTT. Translation gives CASRTSTDTQYF.

The chain carries TRBV19 and TRBJ2-7, with a weak D call TRBD1 (7 bases). Germline V gene data show CDR1 as LNHDA and CDR2 as SQIVND (reference sequence). V was clipped by 6 bases and J by 2 bases, with 14 bases between them. This CDR3 is 14 amino acids long. The CDR3 DNA reads as TGTGCCAGTAGCACGGCAGGGGGGACCTACGAGCAGTACTTC. Its protein is CASSTAGGTYEQYF.

V and J are TRBV5-8 and TRBJ2-7, with D possibly matching TRBD2 (5 bases). This CDR3 has 15 amino acids. Germline CDR1 SGHTS, CDR2 YDEGEE. Trimming removed 0 bases at V and 3 bases at J, with 13 bases between. This chain's CDR3 is CASSLAPGSGYEQYF. CDR3 DNA: TGTGCCAGCAGCTTGGCCCCGGGGTCGGGCTACGAGCAGTACTTC.

The CDR3 protein is CASSLTPIRGIETQYF. The CDR3 nucleotides read TGTGCCAGCAGCTTAACACCTATTCGGGGTATAGAGACCCAGTACTTC. The rearrangement uses TRBV7-2 and TRBJ2-5, with D maybe TRBD2 (5 bases). V lost 2 bases and J lost 4, with 17 bases in between. The CDR3 runs to 16 residues. Germline V gene data show CDR1 as SGHTA and CDR2 as FQGNSA. The entire variable domain, with the rest obtained from reference TRBV7-2 and TRBJ2-5, is as follows: GAGVSQSPSNKVTEKGKDVELRCDPISGHTALYWYRQSLGQGLEFLIYFQGNSAPDKSGLPSDRFSAERTGGSVSTLTIQRTQQEDSAVYLCASSLTPIRGIETQYFGPGTRLLVL.

This chain joins TRBV6-6 and TRBJ1-3; 7 bases match TRBD1. Germline CDR1 MNHNY, CDR2 SVGAGI (reference sequence). The CDR3 has 16 amino acids. V lost 5 bases to trimming and J lost 2 bases; unmatched junction nucleotides: 9. The CDR3 region has the DNA TGTGCCAGCAGTGGGCTGACAGGGACGACTGGAAACACCATATATTTT. It specifies CASSGLTGTTGNTIYF.

V usage is TRBV27 and J usage is TRBJ2-7; TRBD1 agrees at 8 bases. Per germline, CDR1 MNHEY and CDR2 SMNVEV (reference sequence). V was pared by 3 bases and J by 9 bases, with 10 bases of the junction left unmatched. There are 14 residues in the CDR3. The DNA for the CDR3 is TGTGCCAGCAGTTTTGGGGACAGGCCGCAATTGCAGTACTTC. It translates to CASSFGDRPQLQYF.

The chain recombines TRBV6-1 with TRBJ2-3; no clear D gene. CDR1 and CDR2 (germline): MNHNS, SASEGT. The V gene lost 6 bases and the J gene lost 0 bases, with 10 bases spanning the gap. The CDR3 totals 14 residues. CDR3 amino acids: CASRPGPSTDTQYF. CDR3 in DNA: TGTGCCAGCAGACCCGGACCTAGCACAGATACGCAGTATTTT.

The chain combines TRBV10-1 with TRBJ2-3; possible D gene TRBD2, 5 bases. Germline V gene lookup returns CDR1 WNHNN and CDR2 SYGVQD (reference sequence). V lost 0 bases to trimming and J lost 0 bases, with 10 bases between them. CDR3 length: 16 residues. CDR3 nucleotide sequence: TGCGCCAGCAGTGAGTCAGTCGGGGTGAGCACAGATACGCAGTATTTT. This sequence encodes CASSESVGVSTDTQYF.

The chain recombines TRBV20-1 with TRBJ2-7, with 7 bases that match TRBD1. V was pared by 6 bases and J by 5 bases, with 4 bases of the junction left unmatched. The CDR3 length is 11 residues. From germline, CDR1 is DFQATT and CDR2 SNEGSKA (reference sequence). Written as DNA, the CDR3 is TGCAGTGCCCCGGACAGGAACGAGCAGTACTTC. Translating gives CSAPDRNEQYF.

The sample holds a few counts of this clone. CDR3 amino acids: CASRGAGGADPDTQYF. For the CDR3, the DNA is TGTGCCAGCCGGGGAGCCGGGGGGGCCGACCCAGATACGCAGTATTTT. The chain uses TRBV7-2 and TRBJ2-3; 8 bases map to TRBD2. The CDR3 spans 16 residues. Trimming removed 8 bases from V and 4 bases from J; junction bases left unmatched: 14. Germline CDR1 reads SGHTA; CDR2 reads FQGNSA. The whole variable domain, remainder taken from reference TRBV7-2 and TRBJ2-3, is GAGVSQSPSNKVTEKGKDVELRCDPISGHTALYWYRQSLGQGLEFLIYFQGNSAPDKSGLPSDRFSAERTGGSVSTLTIQRTQQEDSAVYLCASRGAGGADPDTQYFGPGTRLTVL.

The V gene is TRBV18, the J gene TRBJ1-2; the D gene is possibly TRBD1 (6 bases). From germline, CDR1 is KGHSH and CDR2 LQKENI. V lost 0 bases to trimming and J lost 4 bases, with 12 bases between them. This CDR3 spans 15 amino acids. The CDR3 protein is CASSPPGQKSYGYTF. CDR3 nucleotide sequence: TGTGCCAGCTCACCACCTGGACAGAAATCCTATGGCTACACCTTC.

The DNA of the CDR3 is TGTGCCAGCAGCTTAGCTCGCCATTCCAGCGGAGCTTTCTTT. The encoded protein is CASSLARHSSGAFF. This chain links TRBV7-9 with TRBJ1-1; no reliable D call. V shed 0 bases and J shed 10 bases, with 15 bases lying between them. The CDR3 has 14 amino acids. From germline, CDR1 is SEHNR and CDR2 FQNEAQ (reference sequence).